The clone carrying this T cell receptor beta chain was seen ten or more times. This sample stems from a study of early T cells in non-severe SARS-CoV-2 infection. Across the study: The sequenced material was bulk RNA from unsorted whole blood, and its chains were unpaired.

TCRdb reanalysed the 5' RACE reads using MiXCR and keeps one entry per CDR3 protein. The sample shows fewer than 35,000 distinct CDR3 sequences, less than 5.5% of them seen only once. This CDR3 comprises 16 residues. The ends lost 6 bases at V and 6 bases at J; junction bases unmatched: 15. The sequencing input was whole blood. The sequence was collected from an adult who was a healthcare worker with PCR-confirmed SARS-CoV-2 infection or an uninfected control (not recorded which). The V and J genes are TRBV12-3 or TRBV12-4 and TRBJ1-1, with TRBD1 identical over 8 bases. The CDR3 coding sequence is TGTGCCAGCAGACGGACAGGGAAAGGTGGAAGGGCTGAAGCTTTCTTT. Protein: CASRRTGKGGRAEAFF.